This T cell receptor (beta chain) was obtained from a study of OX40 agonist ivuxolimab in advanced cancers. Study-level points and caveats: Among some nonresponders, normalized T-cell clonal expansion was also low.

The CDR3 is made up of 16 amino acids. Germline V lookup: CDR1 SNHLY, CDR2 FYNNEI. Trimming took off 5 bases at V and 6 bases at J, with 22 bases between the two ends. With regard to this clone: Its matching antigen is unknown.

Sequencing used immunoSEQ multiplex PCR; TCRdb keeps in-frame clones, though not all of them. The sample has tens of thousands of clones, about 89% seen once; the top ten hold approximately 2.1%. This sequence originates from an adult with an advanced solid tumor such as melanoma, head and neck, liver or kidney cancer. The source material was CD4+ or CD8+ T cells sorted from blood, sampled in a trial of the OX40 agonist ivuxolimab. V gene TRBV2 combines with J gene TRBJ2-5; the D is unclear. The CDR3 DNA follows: TGTGCCAGCAGTCAAAGGCCCCTGAGTAGCAAGCAGACCCAGTACTTC. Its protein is CASSQRPLSSKQTQYF.